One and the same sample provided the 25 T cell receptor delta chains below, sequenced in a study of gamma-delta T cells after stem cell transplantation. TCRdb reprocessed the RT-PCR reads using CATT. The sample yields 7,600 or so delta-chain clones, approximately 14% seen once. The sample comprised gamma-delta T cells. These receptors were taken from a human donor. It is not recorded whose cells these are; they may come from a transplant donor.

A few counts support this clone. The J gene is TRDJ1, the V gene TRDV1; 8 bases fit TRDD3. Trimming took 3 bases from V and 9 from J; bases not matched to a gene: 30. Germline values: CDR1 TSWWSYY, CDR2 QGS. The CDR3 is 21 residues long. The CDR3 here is CALGEKRPPQYWGPKSGELIF. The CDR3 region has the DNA TGTGCTCTTGGGGAGAAACGACCCCCTCAGTACTGGGGGCCCAAGAGCGGGGAACTCATCTTT.

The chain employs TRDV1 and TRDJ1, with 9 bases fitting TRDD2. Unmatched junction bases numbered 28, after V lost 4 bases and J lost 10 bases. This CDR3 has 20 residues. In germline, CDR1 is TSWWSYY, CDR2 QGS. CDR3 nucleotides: TGTGCTCTTGGGGGGACGGCCTTCCTACAAGGCCGGGGGGTTTCGTCTATACTCATCTTT. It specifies CALGGTAFLQGRGVSSILIF.

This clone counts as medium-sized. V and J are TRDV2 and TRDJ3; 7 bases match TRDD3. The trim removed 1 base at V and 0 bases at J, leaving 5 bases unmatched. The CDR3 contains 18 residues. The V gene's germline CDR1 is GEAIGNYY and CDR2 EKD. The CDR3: CACDTPGDHSWDTRQMFF. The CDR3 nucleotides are TGTGCCTGTGACACGCCGGGGGATCACTCCTGGGACACCCGACAGATGTTTTTC.

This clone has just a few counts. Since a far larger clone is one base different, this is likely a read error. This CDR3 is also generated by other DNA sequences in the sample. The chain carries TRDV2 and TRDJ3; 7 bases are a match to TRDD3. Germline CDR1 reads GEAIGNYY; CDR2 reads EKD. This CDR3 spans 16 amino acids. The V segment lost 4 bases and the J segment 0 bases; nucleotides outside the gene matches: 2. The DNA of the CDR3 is TGTGCCTGTGATTGGGGGAGCTCCTGGGACACCCGACAGATGTTTTTC. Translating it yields CACDWGSSWDTRQMFF.

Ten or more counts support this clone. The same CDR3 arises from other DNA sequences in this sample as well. The CDR3: CASSETSGGYESKLIF. CDR3 nucleotides: TGTGCCTCCTCGGAGACATCTGGGGGATACGAGAGTAAACTCATCTTT. This sequence joins TRDV1 and TRDJ1; 12 bases match TRDD3. CDR3 length: 16 amino acids. Germline V lookup: CDR1 TSWWSYY, CDR2 QGS.

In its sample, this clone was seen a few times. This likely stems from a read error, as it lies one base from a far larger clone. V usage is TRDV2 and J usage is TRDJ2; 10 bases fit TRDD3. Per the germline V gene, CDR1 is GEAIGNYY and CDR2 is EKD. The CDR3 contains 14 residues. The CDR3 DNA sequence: TGTGCCCGTGACATACTGGGGGATACAGCACAACTCTTCTTT. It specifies CARDILGDTAQLFF.

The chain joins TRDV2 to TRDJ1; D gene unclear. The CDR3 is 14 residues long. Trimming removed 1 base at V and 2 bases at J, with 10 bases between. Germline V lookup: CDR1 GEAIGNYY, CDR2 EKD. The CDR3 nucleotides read TGTGCCTGTGACACGAGGGAACCAACCGATAAACTCATCTTT. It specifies CACDTREPTDKLIF.

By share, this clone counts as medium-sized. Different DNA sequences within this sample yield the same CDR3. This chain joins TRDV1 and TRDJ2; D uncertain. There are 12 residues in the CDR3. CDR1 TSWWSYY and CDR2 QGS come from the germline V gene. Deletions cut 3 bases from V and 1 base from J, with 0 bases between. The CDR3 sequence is CALGDLTAQLFF. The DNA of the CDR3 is TGTGCTCTTGGGGATTTGACAGCACAACTCTTCTTT.

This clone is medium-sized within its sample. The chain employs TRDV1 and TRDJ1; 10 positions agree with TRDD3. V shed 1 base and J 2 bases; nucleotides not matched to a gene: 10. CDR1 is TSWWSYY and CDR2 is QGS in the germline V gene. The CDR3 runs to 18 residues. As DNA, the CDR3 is TGTGCTCTTGGGGAACGACCCCTCTTACTGGGGGATACCGATAAACTCATCTTT. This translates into CALGERPLLLGDTDKLIF.

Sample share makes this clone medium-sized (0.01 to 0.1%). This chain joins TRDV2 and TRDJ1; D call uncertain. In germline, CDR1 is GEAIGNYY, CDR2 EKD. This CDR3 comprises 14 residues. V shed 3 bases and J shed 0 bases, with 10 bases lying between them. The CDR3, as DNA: TGTGCCTGTGACTCTGCTTTTGACACCGATAAACTCATCTTT. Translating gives CACDSAFDTDKLIF.

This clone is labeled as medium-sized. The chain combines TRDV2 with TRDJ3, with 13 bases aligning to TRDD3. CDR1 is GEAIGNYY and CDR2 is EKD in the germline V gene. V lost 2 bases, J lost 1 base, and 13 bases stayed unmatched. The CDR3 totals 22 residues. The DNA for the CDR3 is TGTGCCTGTGACAGCTTACTGGGGGATACGCATATAGGATCCTGGGACACCCGACAGATGTTTTTC. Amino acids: CACDSLLGDTHIGSWDTRQMFF.

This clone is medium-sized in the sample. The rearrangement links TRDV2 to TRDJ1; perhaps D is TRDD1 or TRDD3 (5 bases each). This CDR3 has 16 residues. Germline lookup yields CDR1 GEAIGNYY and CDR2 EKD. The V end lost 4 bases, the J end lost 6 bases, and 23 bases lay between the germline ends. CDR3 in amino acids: CACDQRKDSPEHKLIF. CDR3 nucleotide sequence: TGTGCCTGTGATCAGAGAAAGGATAGTCCCGAGCATAAACTCATCTTT.

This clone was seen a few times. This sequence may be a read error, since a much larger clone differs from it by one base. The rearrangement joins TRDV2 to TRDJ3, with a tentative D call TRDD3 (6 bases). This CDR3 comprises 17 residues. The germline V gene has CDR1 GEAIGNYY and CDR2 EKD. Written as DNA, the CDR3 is TGTGCCTGTGACAGTACTGGGAGCTCCTGGGACACCCGACAGACGTTTTTC. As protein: CACDSTGSSWDTRQTFF.

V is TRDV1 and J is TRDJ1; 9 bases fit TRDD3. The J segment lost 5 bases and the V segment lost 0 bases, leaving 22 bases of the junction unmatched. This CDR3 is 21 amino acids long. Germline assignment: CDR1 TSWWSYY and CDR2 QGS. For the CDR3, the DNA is TGTGCTCTTGGGGAACTGGGTCTTCGAGGTGGGGGATATGGCGGCCATGATAAACTCATCTTT. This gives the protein CALGELGLRGGGYGGHDKLIF.

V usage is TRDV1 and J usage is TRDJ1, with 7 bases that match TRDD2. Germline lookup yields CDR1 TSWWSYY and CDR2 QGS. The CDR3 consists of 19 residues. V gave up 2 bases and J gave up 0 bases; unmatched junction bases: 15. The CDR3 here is CALGEEPSSYWPYTDKLIF. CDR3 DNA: TGTGCTCTTGGGGAAGAACCTTCCTCTTACTGGCCTTACACCGATAAACTCATCTTT.

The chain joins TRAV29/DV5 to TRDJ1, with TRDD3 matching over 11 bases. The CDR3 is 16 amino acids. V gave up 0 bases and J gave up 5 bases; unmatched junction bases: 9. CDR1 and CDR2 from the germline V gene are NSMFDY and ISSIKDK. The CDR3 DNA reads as TGTGCAGCAAGCGTCGGGAGGTGGGGGATACGAGATAAACTCATCTTT. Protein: CAASVGRWGIRDKLIF.

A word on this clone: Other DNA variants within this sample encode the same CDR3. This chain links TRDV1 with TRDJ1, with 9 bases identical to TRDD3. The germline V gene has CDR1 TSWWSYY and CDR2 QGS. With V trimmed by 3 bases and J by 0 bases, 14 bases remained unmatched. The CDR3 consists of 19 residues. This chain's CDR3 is CALGDNTWGITKYTDKLIF. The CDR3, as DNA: TGTGCTCTTGGGGACAATACTTGGGGGATAACTAAGTACACCGATAAACTCATCTTT.

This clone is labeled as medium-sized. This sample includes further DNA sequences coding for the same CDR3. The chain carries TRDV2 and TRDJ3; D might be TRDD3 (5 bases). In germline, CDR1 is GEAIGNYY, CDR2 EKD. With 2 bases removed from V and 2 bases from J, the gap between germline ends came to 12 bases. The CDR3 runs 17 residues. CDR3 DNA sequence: TGTGCCTGTGACAAGCGGGGGCTGCCCTGGGACACCCGACAGATGTTTTTC. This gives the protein CACDKRGLPWDTRQMFF.

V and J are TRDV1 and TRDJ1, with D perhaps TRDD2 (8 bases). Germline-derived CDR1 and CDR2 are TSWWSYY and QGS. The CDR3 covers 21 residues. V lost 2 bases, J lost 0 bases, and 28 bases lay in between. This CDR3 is CALGETSSYVRTGAHTDKLIF. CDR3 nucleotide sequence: TGTGCTCTTGGGGAAACCTCTTCCTACGTTCGTACTGGGGCCCACACCGATAAACTCATCTTT.

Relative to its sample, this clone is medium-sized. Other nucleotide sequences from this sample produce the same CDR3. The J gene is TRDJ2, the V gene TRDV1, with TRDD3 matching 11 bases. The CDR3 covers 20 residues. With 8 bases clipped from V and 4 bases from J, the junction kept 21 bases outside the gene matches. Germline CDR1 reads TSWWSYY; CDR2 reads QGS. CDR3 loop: CALRCGAHSYLGDTTAQLFF. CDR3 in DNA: TGTGCTCTTCGTTGCGGGGCCCATTCCTACCTGGGGGATACGACAGCACAACTCTTCTTT.

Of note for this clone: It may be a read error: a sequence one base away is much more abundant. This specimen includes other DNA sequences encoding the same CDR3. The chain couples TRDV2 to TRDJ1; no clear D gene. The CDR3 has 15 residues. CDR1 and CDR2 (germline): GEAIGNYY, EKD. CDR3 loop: CACAGGGLYTDKLIF. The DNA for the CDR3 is TGTGCCTGTGCTGGTGGAGGCCTGTACACCGATAAACTCATCTTC.

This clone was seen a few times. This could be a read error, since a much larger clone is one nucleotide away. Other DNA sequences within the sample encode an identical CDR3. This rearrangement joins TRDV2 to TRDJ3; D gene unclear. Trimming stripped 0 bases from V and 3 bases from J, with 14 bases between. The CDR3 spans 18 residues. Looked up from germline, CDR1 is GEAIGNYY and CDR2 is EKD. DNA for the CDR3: TGTGCCTGTGACACCGGGGTACGCAGATACTGGGACACCCGACAGATGTTTTTC. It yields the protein CACDTGVRRYWDTRQMFF.

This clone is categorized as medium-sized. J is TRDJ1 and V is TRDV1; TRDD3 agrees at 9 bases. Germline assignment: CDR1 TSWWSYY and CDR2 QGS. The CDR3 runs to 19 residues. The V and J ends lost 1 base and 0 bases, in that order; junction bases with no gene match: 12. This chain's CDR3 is CALGEPSPVLGDHTDKLIF. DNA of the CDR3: TGTGCTCTTGGGGAACCTTCCCCCGTACTGGGGGACCACACCGATAAACTCATCTTT.

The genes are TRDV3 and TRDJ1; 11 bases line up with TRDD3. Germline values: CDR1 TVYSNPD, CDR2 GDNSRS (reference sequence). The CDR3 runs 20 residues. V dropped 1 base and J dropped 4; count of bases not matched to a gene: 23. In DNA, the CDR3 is TGTGCCTTTAAACTTTCCCTACCCTCTTACTGGGGGATAAGCGGCGATAAACTCATCTTT. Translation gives CAFKLSLPSYWGISGDKLIF.

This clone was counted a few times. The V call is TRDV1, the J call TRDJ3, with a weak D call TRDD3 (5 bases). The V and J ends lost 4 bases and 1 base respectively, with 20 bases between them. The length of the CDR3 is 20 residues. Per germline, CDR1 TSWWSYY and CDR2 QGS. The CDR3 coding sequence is TGTGCTCTTGGGGGTAAGAATCGTACTGGTCAATCCTGGGACACCCGACAGATGTTTTTC. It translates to CALGGKNRTGQSWDTRQMFF.